A single sample is the source of the 7 T cell receptor beta chains below, sequenced in a study of blood T cell repertoires in COVID-19. Profiled with immunoSEQ multiplex PCR; TCRdb holds only in-frame clones, not every one. The data contain under 200,000 clones, 70% to 90% of them seen just once; the ten biggest clones take up more than 6.5%. Sequenced input: peripheral blood. Receptors were obtained from a woman aged 80 or older in a cohort sampled during active or convalescent COVID-19.

There are a few counts of this clone. The chain uses TRBV24-1 and TRBJ1-6; TRBD1 agrees at 9 bases. Germline V lookup: CDR1 KGHDR, CDR2 SFDVKD. The CDR3 is made up of 14 amino acids. The junction had 1 base not matched to a gene; V was cut back by 4 bases and J by 7 bases. The CDR3 coding sequence is TGTGCCACCAGTGACGGACAGGGGAATTCACCCCTCCACTTT. Translating gives CATSDGQGNSPLHF.

This clone was counted once. The chain combines TRBV5-6 with TRBJ2-7; 12 bases fit TRBD2. This CDR3 spans 14 amino acids. Germline V lookup: CDR1 SGHDT, CDR2 YYEEEE. The V segment lost 4 bases and the J segment 3 bases; nucleotides outside the gene matches: 2. The CDR3 DNA reads TGTGCCAGCAGCCGGACTAGCGGGAACTACGAGCAGTACGTC. Its translation is CASSRTSGNYEQYV.

The rearrangement links TRBV18 to TRBJ2-7; 9 nucleotides match TRBD1. The CDR3 runs to 15 residues. The germline gives CDR1 KGHSH, CDR2 LQKENI. With 0 bases clipped from V and 5 bases from J, the junction kept 5 bases outside the gene matches. CDR3: CASSPPGTGYHEQYF. CDR3 DNA sequence: TGTGCCAGCTCACCACCCGGGACAGGGTACCACGAGCAGTACTTC.

The chain carries TRBV6-5 and TRBJ2-5; no clear D. V was clipped by 6 bases and J by 7 bases, with 15 bases between them. The CDR3 contains 13 residues. Germline loops: CDR1 MNHEY, CDR2 SVGAGI. DNA of the CDR3: TGTGCCAGCAGAGACTTCGGCTCGGGGACCCAGTACTTC. It specifies CASRDFGSGTQYF.

This chain joins TRBV24-1 and TRBJ2-7, with D unclear. Germline-derived CDR1 and CDR2 are KGHDR and SFDVKD. Trimming took off 9 bases at V and 0 bases at J, with 11 bases between the two ends. The CDR3 runs to 13 residues. The CDR3 protein is CATATRSSYEQYF. CDR3 nucleotide sequence: TGTGCCACCGCGACTCGTTCCTCCTACGAGCAGTACTTC.

The chain carries TRBV6-6 and TRBJ2-2; D is ambiguous. V lost 5 bases and J lost 7, with 17 bases in between. The CDR3 contains 15 residues. Germline loops: CDR1 MNHNY, CDR2 SVGAGI (reference sequence). This chain's CDR3 is CASSPPRPPGGELFF. CDR3 DNA: TGTGCCAGCAGTCCACCGCGTCCCCCCGGCGGGGAGCTGTTTTTT.

The rearrangement links TRBV30 to TRBJ1-3; tentatively, D is TRBD1 (5 bases). The CDR3 has 15 amino acids. Germline CDR1 and CDR2: GTSNPN and SVGIG (reference sequence). V was trimmed by 6 bases and J by 1 base, leaving 16 bases between them. This CDR3 reads CACQGLGPSGNTIYF. The CDR3, as DNA: TGTGCCTGCCAGGGATTGGGCCCATCTGGAAACACCATATATTTT. The whole variable domain, filled in from reference TRBV30 and TRBJ1-3, reads SQTIHQWPATLVQPVGSPLSLECTVEGTSNPNLYWYRQAAGRGLQLLFYSVGIGQISSEVPQNLSASRPQDRQFILSSKKLLLSDSGFYLCACQGLGPSGNTIYFGEGSWLTVV.